The present TCR beta chain was sequenced within a study of tumor and adjacent non-tumor tissue in lung cancer. TCRbeta libraries were built with three rounds of nested PCR, modified from ARM-PCR. One entry per CDR3 protein, called by TCRdb with MiXCR from the multiplex PCR reads. The table includes over 110,000 distinct CDR3 sequences, around 66% detected once. The template was RNA from unsorted bulk tissue. The CDR3 has 13 amino acids. CDR1 is SGHNT and CDR2 is YENEEA in the germline V gene. Study-wide results and caveats: TCR diversity was significantly greater in tumor than normal lung tissue.

As regards this clonotype: Its antigen is as yet unknown.

The receptor was derived from a man aged 60-69 years with small cell lung cancer. The chain uses TRBV11-3 and TRBJ1-1; D is ambiguous. The sample consisted of lung tumor tissue. CDR3 DNA: TGTGCTAGCGGCGTAACCATGAACACTGAAGCTTTCTTT. This codes for CASGVTMNTEAFF.